These 12 T cell receptor beta chains were all obtained from the same sample, sequenced in a study of T cell repertoires in cytomegalovirus infection. TCRdb reprocessed the reads with MiXCR, giving one entry per CDR3 protein. The top ten clones hold around 2.6% of a sample with under 350,000 distinct CDR3 sequences, approximately 10% of them seen once. Input material: PBMCs. Receptors originate from a human donor in good health (CMV status not recorded). Some clones in this sample may be carry-over from other donors' samples.

This clonotype was detected many times. This rearrangement joins TRBV28 to TRBJ2-3; 7 bases align to TRBD1. Per germline, CDR1 MDHEN and CDR2 SYDVKM. This CDR3 comprises 14 residues. V shed 6 bases and J 4 bases; nucleotides not matched to a gene: 7. CDR3: CASSRQGMADTQYF. CDR3 coding DNA: TGTGCCAGCAGCCGACAGGGTATGGCAGATACGCAGTATTTT.

The chain carries TRBV14 and TRBJ1-2; D is undetermined. Germline values: CDR1 SGHDN, CDR2 FVKESK. The CDR3 consists of 14 residues. The V end was cut by 1 base, the J end by 3 bases, with 9 bases between. The CDR3 nucleotides are TGTGCCAGCAGCCAAGTGGACCAGTACTATGGCTACACCTTC. It codes for CASSQVDQYYGYTF.

This sequence joins TRBV18 and TRBJ2-1; 7 bases line up with TRBD1. The CDR3 has 13 amino acids. Germline values: CDR1 KGHSH, CDR2 LQKENI. J was trimmed by 3 bases and V by 5 bases; bases with no gene match: 1. The CDR3 nucleotides are TGTGCCAGCTCAGGACAGGTCTACAATGAGCAGTTCTTC. Its protein product is CASSGQVYNEQFF.

This clonotype was seen at least ten times. This chain joins TRBV6-2 or TRBV6-3 and TRBJ2-3; D remains ambiguous. Germline V gene sequence: CDR1 MNHEY, CDR2 SVGEGT. This CDR3 has 13 residues. V shed 4 bases and J shed 3 bases, with 8 bases lying between them. CDR3 sequence reads: CASSFPGTDTQYF. The DNA of the CDR3 is TGTGCCAGCAGTTTTCCGGGTACAGATACGCAGTATTTT.

This clonotype was found many times. This chain uses TRBV29-1 with TRBJ2-5; possible D gene TRBD2, 6 bases. V lost 4 bases and J lost 5, with 17 bases in between. Germline V lookup: CDR1 SQVTM, CDR2 ANQGSEA. The CDR3 is 14 amino acids. The DNA for the CDR3 is TGCAGCGTTGTTGAGGGTGGGGCGGGGGAGACCCAGTACTTC. Its protein product is CSVVEGGAGETQYF. Full variable domain (rest looked up from reference TRBV29-1 and TRBJ2-5): SAVISQKPSRDICQRGTSLTIQCQVDSQVTMMFWYRQQPGQSLTLIATANQGSEATYESGFVIDKFPISRPNLTFSTLTVSNMSPEDSSIYLCSVVEGGAGETQYFGPGTRLLVL.

V usage is TRBV5-8 and J usage is TRBJ1-6; D gene uncertain. V lost 4 bases and J lost 6, with 8 bases in between. This CDR3 spans 13 amino acids. Germline V gives CDR1 SGHTS, CDR2 YDEGEE. CDR3 residues: CASSRPPNSPLHF. The CDR3 region has the DNA TGTGCCAGCAGCCGACCCCCTAATTCACCCCTCCACTTT.

This clonotype has at least ten counts. The chain combines TRBV10-3 with TRBJ2-1, with D possibly TRBD1 on 6 matching bases. The CDR3 has 15 amino acids. V was clipped by 2 bases and J by 9 bases, with 17 bases between them. In germline, CDR1 is ENHRY, CDR2 SYGVKD. The CDR3 coding sequence is TGTGCCATCAGTGAGGAGTCAGGGGATTCCAGTGAGCAGTTCTTC. Its protein product is CAISEESGDSSEQFF.

This clonotype was seen more than once but under ten times. The rearrangement uses TRBV2 and TRBJ2-5, with 7 bases fitting TRBD2. J lost 6 bases, V lost 4 bases, and 8 bases had no gene match. In germline, CDR1 is SNHLY, CDR2 FYNNEI. This CDR3 has 14 amino acids. The CDR3: CASSGGTGGQTQYF. The CDR3 coding sequence is TGTGCCAGCAGTGGAGGGACGGGAGGCCAGACCCAGTACTTC.

This clonotype was found many times. The gene calls are TRBV2 and TRBJ2-6; D may correspond to TRBD1 or TRBD2 (5 bases each). Germline assignment: CDR1 SNHLY and CDR2 FYNNEI. V dropped 10 bases and J dropped 0 bases, with 19 bases sitting between them. The CDR3 is made up of 17 amino acids. The CDR3 nucleotides are TGTGCCACCGGGACGACTTTTGGCAGCTCTGGGGCCAACGTCCTGACTTTC. This codes for CATGTTFGSSGANVLTF.

This clonotype came up many times. J is TRBJ1-5 and V is TRBV7-2; D gene ambiguous. The CDR3 consists of 15 residues. Germline V gene data show CDR1 as SGHTA and CDR2 as FQGNSA. The germline V and J ends were trimmed by 1 base and 4 bases, with 11 bases remaining between them. In DNA, the CDR3 is TGTGCCAGCAGCTTAGAGGGCTACGGTAATCAGCCCCAGCATTTT. It is translated as CASSLEGYGNQPQHF. The full variable domain, completed using reference TRBV7-2 and TRBJ1-5, is GAGVSQSPSNKVTEKGKDVELRCDPISGHTALYWYRQSLGQGLEFLIYFQGNSAPDKSGLPSDRFSAERTGGSVSTLTIQRTQQEDSAVYLCASSLEGYGNQPQHFGDGTRLSIL.

The sample holds many counts of this clonotype. The chain employs TRBV7-2 and TRBJ1-2; a weak D match, TRBD1 (5 bases). With 4 bases removed from V and 13 bases from J, the gap between germline ends came to 16 bases. Germline V gene data show CDR1 as SGHTA and CDR2 as FQGNSA. The CDR3 sequence is 12 residues long. CDR3 in DNA: TGTGCCAGCAGCTATTACCGGGGGGAGCCCACCTTC. Translated, it gives CASSYYRGEPTF.

The chain couples TRBV4-2 to TRBJ2-6, with TRBD1 identical over 8 bases. Looked up from germline, CDR1 is LGHNA and CDR2 is YNFKEQ. The CDR3 is made up of 19 amino acids. The J segment lost 0 bases and the V segment lost 3 bases, leaving 10 bases of the junction unmatched. CDR3 protein: CASSHPDRGDYSGANVLTF. The CDR3 DNA reads as TGTGCCAGCAGCCATCCCGACAGGGGCGATTACTCTGGGGCCAACGTCCTGACTTTC.